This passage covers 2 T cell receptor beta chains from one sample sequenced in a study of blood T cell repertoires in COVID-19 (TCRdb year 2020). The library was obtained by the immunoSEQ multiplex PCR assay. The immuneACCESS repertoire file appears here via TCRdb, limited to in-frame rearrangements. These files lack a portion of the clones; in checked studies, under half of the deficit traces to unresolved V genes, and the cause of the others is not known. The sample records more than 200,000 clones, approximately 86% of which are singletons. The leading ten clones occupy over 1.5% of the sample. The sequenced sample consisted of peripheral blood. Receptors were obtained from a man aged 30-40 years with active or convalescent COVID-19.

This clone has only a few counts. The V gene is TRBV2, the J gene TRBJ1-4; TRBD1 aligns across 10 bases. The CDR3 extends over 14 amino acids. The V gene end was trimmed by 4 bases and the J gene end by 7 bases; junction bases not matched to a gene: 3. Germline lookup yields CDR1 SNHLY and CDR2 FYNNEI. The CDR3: CASSVDRGREKLFF. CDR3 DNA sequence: TGTGCCAGCAGTGTTGACAGGGGGCGTGAAAAACTGTTTTTT.

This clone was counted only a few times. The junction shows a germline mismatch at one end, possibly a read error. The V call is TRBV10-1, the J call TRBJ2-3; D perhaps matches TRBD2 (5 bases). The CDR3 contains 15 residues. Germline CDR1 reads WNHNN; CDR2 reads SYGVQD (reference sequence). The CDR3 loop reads CASSETTSSKDTQYF. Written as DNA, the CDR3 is TGCGCCAGCAGTGAAACAACGTCTAGCAAAGATACGCAGTATTTT.